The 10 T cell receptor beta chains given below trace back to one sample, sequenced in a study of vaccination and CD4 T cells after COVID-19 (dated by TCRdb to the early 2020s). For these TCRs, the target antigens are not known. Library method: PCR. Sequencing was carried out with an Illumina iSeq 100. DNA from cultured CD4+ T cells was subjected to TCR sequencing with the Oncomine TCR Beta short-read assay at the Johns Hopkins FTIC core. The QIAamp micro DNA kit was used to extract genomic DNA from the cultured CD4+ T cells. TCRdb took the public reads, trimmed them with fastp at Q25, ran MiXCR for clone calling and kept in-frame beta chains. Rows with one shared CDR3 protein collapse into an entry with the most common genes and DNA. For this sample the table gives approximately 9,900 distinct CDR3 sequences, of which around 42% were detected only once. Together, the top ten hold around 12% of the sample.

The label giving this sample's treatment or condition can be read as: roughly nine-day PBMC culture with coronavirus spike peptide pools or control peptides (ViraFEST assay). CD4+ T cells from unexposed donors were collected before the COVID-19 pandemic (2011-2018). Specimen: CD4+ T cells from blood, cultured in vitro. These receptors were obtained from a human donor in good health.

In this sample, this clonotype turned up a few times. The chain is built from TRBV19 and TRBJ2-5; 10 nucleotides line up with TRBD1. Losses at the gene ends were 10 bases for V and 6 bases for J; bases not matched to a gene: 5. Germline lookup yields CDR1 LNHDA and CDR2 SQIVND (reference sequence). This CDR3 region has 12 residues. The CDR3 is CATRQGAKTQYF. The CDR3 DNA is TGTGCCACGCGACAGGGGGCGAAGACCCAGTACTTC.

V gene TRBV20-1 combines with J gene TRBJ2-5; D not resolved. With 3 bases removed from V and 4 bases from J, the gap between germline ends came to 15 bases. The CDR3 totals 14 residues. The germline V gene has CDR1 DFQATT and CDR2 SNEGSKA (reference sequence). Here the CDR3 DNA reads TGCAGTGCTAGCGAACACCGGCGGAGAGAGACCCAGTACTTC. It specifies CSASEHRRRETQYF.

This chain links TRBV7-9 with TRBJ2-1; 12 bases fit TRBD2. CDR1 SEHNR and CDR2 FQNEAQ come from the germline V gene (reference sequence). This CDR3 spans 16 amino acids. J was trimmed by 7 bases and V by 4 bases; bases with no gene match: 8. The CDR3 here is CASSSGLAGLGNEQFF. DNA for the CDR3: TGTGCCAGCAGCTCTGGACTAGCGGGACTGGGGAATGAGCAGTTCTTC.

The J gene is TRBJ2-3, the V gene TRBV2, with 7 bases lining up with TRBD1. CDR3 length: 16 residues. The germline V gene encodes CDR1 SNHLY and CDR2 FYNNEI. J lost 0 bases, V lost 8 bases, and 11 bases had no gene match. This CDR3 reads CASGRTGVASTDTQYF. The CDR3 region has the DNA TGTGCCAGCGGAAGAACAGGGGTGGCTAGCACAGATACGCAGTATTTT.

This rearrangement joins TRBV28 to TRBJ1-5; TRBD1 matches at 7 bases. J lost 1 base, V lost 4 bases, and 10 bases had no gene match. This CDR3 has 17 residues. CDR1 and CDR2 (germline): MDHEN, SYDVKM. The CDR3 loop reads CASSSVWTGGSNQPQHF. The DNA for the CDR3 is TGTGCCAGCAGTTCGGTCTGGACAGGTGGGAGCAATCAGCCCCAGCATTTT. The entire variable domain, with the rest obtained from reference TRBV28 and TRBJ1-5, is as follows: DVKVTQSSRYLVKRTGEKVFLECVQDMDHENMFWYRQDPGLGLRLIYFSYDVKMKEKGDIPEGYSVSREKKERFSLILESASTNQTSMYLCASSSVWTGGSNQPQHFGDGTRLSIL.

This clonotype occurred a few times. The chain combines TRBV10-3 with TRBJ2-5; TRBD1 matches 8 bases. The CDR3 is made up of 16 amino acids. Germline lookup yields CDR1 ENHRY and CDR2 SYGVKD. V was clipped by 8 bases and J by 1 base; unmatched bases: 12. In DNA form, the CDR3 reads TGTGCCATCGCGACTGGACAGGGTACGGGCCAAGAGACCCAGTACTTC. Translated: CAIATGQGTGQETQYF.

CDR3 DNA sequence: TGTGCCAGCAGCTCCCTGGGGGCAGTCGGTCTCTCCTACGAGCAGTACTTC. Protein: CASSSLGAVGLSYEQYF. The rearrangement joins TRBV7-9 to TRBJ2-7; D is possibly TRBD1 (6 bases). The germline V and J ends were trimmed by 4 bases and 0 bases, with 19 bases remaining between them. Germline values: CDR1 SEHNR, CDR2 FQNEAQ (reference sequence). This CDR3 region has 17 residues. The whole variable domain, remainder taken from reference TRBV7-9 and TRBJ2-7, is DTGVSQNPRHKITKRGQNVTFRCDPISEHNRLYWYRQTLGQGPEFLTYFQNEAQLEKSRLLSDRFSAERPKGSFSTLEIQRTEQGDSAMYLCASSSLGAVGLSYEQYFGPGTRLTVT.

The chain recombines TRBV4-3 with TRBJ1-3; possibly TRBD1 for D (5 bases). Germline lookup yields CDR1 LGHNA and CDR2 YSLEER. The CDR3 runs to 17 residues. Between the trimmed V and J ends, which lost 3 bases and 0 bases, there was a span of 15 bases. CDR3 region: CASSQAPGLSSGNTIYF. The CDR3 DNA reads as TGCGCCAGCAGCCAGGCACCGGGACTGAGCTCTGGAAACACCATATATTTT.

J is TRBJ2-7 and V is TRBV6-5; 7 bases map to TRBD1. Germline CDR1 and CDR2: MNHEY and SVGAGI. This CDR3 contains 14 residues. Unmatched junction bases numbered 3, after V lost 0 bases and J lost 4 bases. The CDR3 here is CASSYSGTAYEQYF. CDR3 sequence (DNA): TGTGCCAGCAGTTACTCCGGGACAGCATACGAGCAGTACTTC.

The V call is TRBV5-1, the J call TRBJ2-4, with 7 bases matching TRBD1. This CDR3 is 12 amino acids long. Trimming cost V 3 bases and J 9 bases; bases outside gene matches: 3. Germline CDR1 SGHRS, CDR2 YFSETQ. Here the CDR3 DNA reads TGCGCCAGCAGCTCGACAGGGCCCATTCAGTACTTC. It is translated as CASSSTGPIQYF. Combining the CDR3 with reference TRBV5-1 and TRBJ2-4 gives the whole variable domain KAGVTQTPRYLIKTRGQQVTLSCSPISGHRSVSWYQQTPGQGLQFLFEYFSETQRNKGNFPGRFSGRQFSNSRSEMNVSTLELGDSALYLCASSSTGPIQYFGAGTRLSVL.